This T cell receptor beta chain emerged from a study of Tregs in tolerant kidney transplant recipients. Study outcomes and limitations: Changing PCR primers prevented nucleotide comparison between some patients' samples.

The germline CDR1 and CDR2 sequences are MNHNS and SASEGT. The CDR3 covers 15 residues. The ends were cut back, 6 bases at V and 2 bases at J, with 15 bases in the middle. Clones were read by immunoSEQ multiplex PCR, and TCRdb kept only the in-frame ones, dropping some. Of tens of thousands of clones detected, 80% to 95% appear once; the ten largest clones hold about 0.3%. With regard to this clone: The antigen remains undetermined.

Sequenced here: Tregs from blood, sampled before the transplant. The receptor comes from a human donor who received a combined kidney and bone marrow transplant. This chain joins TRBV6-1 and TRBJ2-3; D gene ambiguous. The CDR3: CASRQRIQPTDTQYF. Here the CDR3 DNA reads TGTGCCAGCAGACAACGGATACAACCCACAGATACGCAGTATTTT.